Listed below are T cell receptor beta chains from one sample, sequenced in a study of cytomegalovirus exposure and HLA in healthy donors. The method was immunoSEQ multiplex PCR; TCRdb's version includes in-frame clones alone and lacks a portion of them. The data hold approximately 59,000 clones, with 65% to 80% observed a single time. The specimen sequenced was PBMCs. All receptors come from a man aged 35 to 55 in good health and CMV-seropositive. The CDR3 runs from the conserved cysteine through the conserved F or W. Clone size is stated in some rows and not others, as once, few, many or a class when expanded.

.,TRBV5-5,CASSLADFEGYTF
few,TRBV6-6,CASSYGQGVGEQYF
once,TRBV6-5,CASSSTSGRGNEQFF
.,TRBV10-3,CAISGTASSYNSPLHF
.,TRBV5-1,CASSLRTGWIEQYF
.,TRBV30,CAWGAGKQPQHF
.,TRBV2,CASSYPGQGSETQYF
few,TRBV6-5,CASRRTGGNRELFF
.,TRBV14,CASSQIDRQPYEQYF
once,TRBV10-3,CAISNDPGQNFYNEQFF
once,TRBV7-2,CASSPQPGTHNEQFF
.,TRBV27,CASSFREGRADTQYF
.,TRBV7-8,CASSLGGRTEAFF
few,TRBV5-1,CASSLAGTVAYTDLEAFF
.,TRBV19,CASSPSRARGDDTDTQYF
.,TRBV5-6,CASSLAGATSYNEQFF
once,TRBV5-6,CASSDRLAGGRSSYEQYF
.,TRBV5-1,CASSQGQGGRANTEAFF
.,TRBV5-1,CASSVRPGGGNEKLFF
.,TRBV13,CASSTGTAYGYTF
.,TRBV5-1,CASSFLPDGGSEQYF
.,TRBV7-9,CASSLGAGGIQYF
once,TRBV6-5,CASSSQTGFLDGYTF
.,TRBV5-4,CASSFSTTKDTQYF
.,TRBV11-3,CASSPGTSLMGIQYF
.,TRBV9,CASSVGTSGGKNIQYF
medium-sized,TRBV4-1,CASSHLLAAGGYEQYF
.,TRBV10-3,CAISVTGSQETQYF
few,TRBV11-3,CASSPATGLAATDTQYF
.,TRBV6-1,CASSEETGAFYGYTF
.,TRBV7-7,CAVPSGEQETQYF
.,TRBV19,CASSIPTRTYYGYAF
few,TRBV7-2,CASSLGQGRWETQYF
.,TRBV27,CASTSIGLAGNYEQYF
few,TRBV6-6,CATQDRVYSNQPQHF
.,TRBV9,CASSVRSAGESNEQFF
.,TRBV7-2,CASSSLAGVAKNIQYF
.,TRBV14,CASSQETPTGKNQPQHF